Each of the 29 T cell receptor beta chains below was sequenced from the same sample in a study of Ad26.COV2.S vaccination and SARS-CoV-2 variants. Treatment of the sample: about 20 received Ad26.COV2.S at low or high dose, single or two shots; about 5 received placebo; per-sample allocation not given. Sampling was done on day 63 after the first vaccine or placebo injection. Assay: immunoSEQ multiplex PCR; the TCRdb copy retains only in-frame clones and omits some. The table records approximately 350,000 clones, 80% to 90% of them present only once. Sample: peripheral blood, taken in a trial of Ad26.COV2.S vaccine versus placebo. The receptors derive from a person aged 18 to 59 who received the Ad26.COV2.S COVID-19 vaccine or a placebo.

CDR3 coding DNA: TGTGCCAGCAGGGGCATTTTCGCCCAGTACTTC. Amino acid sequence: CASRGIFAQYF. V and J are TRBV27 and TRBJ2-5, with D hard to call. Trimming removed 6 bases from V and 9 bases from J, with 11 bases in between. The V gene's germline CDR1 is MNHEY and CDR2 SMNVEV (reference sequence). The CDR3 extends over 11 amino acids.

This clone has a handful of counts. The genes are TRBV11-2 and TRBJ2-7; 8 positions agree with TRBD2. Losses at the gene ends were 5 bases for V and 0 bases for J; bases not matched to a gene: 12. CDR1 is SGHAT and CDR2 is FQNNGV in the germline V gene. This CDR3 has 17 amino acids. CDR3 nucleotide sequence: TGTGCCAGCAGCCCGGGGTTTGGCGGGGGGCGCTCCTACGAGCAGTACTTC. This codes for CASSPGFGGGRSYEQYF. The whole variable domain, filled in from reference TRBV11-2 and TRBJ2-7, reads EAGVAQSPRYKIIEKRQSVAFWCNPISGHATLYWYQQILGQGPKLLIQFQNNGVVDDSQLPKDRFSAERLKGVDSTLKIQPAKLEDSAVYLCASSPGFGGGRSYEQYFGPGTRLTVT.

The chain has TRBV29-1 and TRBJ1-2, with 8 positions matching TRBD1. Trimming at V came to 7 bases and at J to 8 bases, leaving 6 bases not matched to a gene. The CDR3 is 11 amino acids. CDR1 SQVTM and CDR2 ANQGSEA come from the germline V gene. The chain's CDR3 is CSALQGDGYTF. The DNA of the CDR3 is TGCAGCGCCCTACAGGGGGACGGCTACACCTTC. The variable domain in full, with the rest retrieved from reference TRBV29-1 and TRBJ1-2, is SAVISQKPSRDICQRGTSLTIQCQVDSQVTMMFWYRQQPGQSLTLIATANQGSEATYESGFVIDKFPISRPNLTFSTLTVSNMSPEDSSIYLCSALQGDGYTFGSGTRLTVV.

The J gene is TRBJ2-4, the V gene TRBV29-1, with a tentative D call TRBD2 (7 bases). This CDR3 contains 16 residues. In germline, CDR1 is SQVTM, CDR2 ANQGSEA. The V end was cut by 6 bases, the J end by 3 bases, with 21 bases between. CDR3 protein: CSVARGEGRGKNIQYF. DNA of the CDR3: TGCAGCGTCGCAAGGGGGGAGGGCCGGGGCAAAAACATTCAGTACTTC.

The CDR3 sequence is CASSQVGGGTNSPLHF. In DNA form, the CDR3 reads TGCGCCAGCAGCCAAGTCGGTGGCGGGACCAATTCACCCCTCCACTTT. The V and J genes are TRBV4-1 and TRBJ1-6, with D tentatively TRBD1 (5 bases). Between the trimmed V and J ends, which lost 1 base and 7 bases, there was a span of 14 bases. Germline V CDR1 and CDR2: MGHRA, YSYEKL. This CDR3 spans 16 amino acids.

This chain links TRBV29-1 with TRBJ1-2; no definite D call. Germline V gives CDR1 SQVTM, CDR2 ANQGSEA. This CDR3 contains 12 residues. Trimming cost V 5 bases and J 6 bases, with 13 bases left between them. Here the CDR3 DNA reads TGCAGCGTTCCTACAGTCGCCGATGGCTACACCTTC. The encoded protein is CSVPTVADGYTF.

The V call is TRBV5-1, the J call TRBJ1-2; 10 positions match TRBD1. Germline V gene data show CDR1 as SGHRS and CDR2 as YFSETQ. J lost 8 bases, V lost 3 bases, and 10 bases had no gene match. CDR3 size: 15 residues. The CDR3 loop reads CASSSKRQGAMGYTF. In DNA, the CDR3 is TGCGCCAGCAGCTCCAAAAGACAGGGGGCGATGGGCTACACCTTC.

This chain links TRBV12-3 or TRBV12-4 with TRBJ2-7; D is perhaps TRBD1 (5 bases). The CDR3 is 11 residues long. V was shortened by 4 bases and J by 6 bases, with 7 bases between the two germline ends. The CDR3 nucleotides read TGTGCCAGCAGTTGGCAGGGCGAGCAGTACTTC. The encoded protein is CASSWQGEQYF.

This rearrangement joins TRBV3-1 (or the pseudogene TRBV3-2) to TRBJ1-5, with 7 bases identical to TRBD1. The CDR3 extends over 12 amino acids. V shed 5 bases and J 9 bases; nucleotides not matched to a gene: 4. Germline V gene lookup returns CDR1 LGHDT and CDR2 YNNKEL (reference sequence). The CDR3 reads CASSAGGWPQHF. In DNA, the CDR3 is TGTGCCAGCAGCGCAGGGGGGTGGCCCCAGCATTTT.

The chain has TRBV6-2 or TRBV6-3 and TRBJ1-5, with TRBD1 matching over 10 bases. The CDR3 spans 15 residues. Germline V gene lookup returns CDR1 MNHEY and CDR2 SVGEGT. Trimming at V came to 5 bases and at J to 5 bases, leaving 6 bases not matched to a gene. Written as DNA, the CDR3 is TGTGCCAGCAGTCATGGGACAGGGGTGTATCAGCCCCAGCATTTT. This gives the protein CASSHGTGVYQPQHF.

This clone was seen a single time. The genes are TRBV30 and TRBJ2-1, with 12 positions matching TRBD2. CDR3 length: 15 residues. V shed 2 bases and J 4 bases; nucleotides not matched to a gene: 3. CDR1 and CDR2 (germline): GTSNPN, SVGIG (reference sequence). DNA of the CDR3: TGTGCCTGGAGTCAAGGACTAGCGGGGTACAATGAGCAGTTCTTC. This codes for CAWSQGLAGYNEQFF.

This clone was detected only a few times. The chain carries TRBV10-1 and TRBJ1-5, with 7 bases matching TRBD1. Unmatched junction bases numbered 5, after V lost 5 bases and J lost 4 bases. Germline V lookup: CDR1 WNHNN, CDR2 SYGVQD (reference sequence). The CDR3 runs 14 residues. The CDR3 sequence: CASSRTGPNQPQHF. The CDR3 DNA follows: TGCGCCAGCAGTCGGACAGGCCCTAATCAGCCCCAGCATTTT.

The J gene is TRBJ1-6, the V gene TRBV6-4; unclear D gene. Germline V gives CDR1 MRHNA, CDR2 SNTAGT. Deletions cut 3 bases from V and 10 bases from J, with 10 bases between. The CDR3 is 13 amino acids. The CDR3 sequence: CASSEWRSSPLHF. The CDR3 nucleotides are TGTGCCAGCAGTGAGTGGAGGAGCTCACCCCTCCACTTT.

The chain employs TRBV3-1 (or the pseudogene TRBV3-2) and TRBJ2-1; TRBD2 matches at 9 bases. The CDR3 is made up of 16 amino acids. The J segment lost 9 bases and the V segment lost 0 bases, leaving 9 bases of the junction unmatched. CDR1 and CDR2 from the germline V gene are LGHDT and YNNKEL (reference sequence). The CDR3 here is CASSQEAAGGPGEQFF. CDR3 nucleotide sequence: TGTGCCAGCAGCCAAGAGGCCGCGGGGGGGCCCGGTGAGCAGTTCTTC.

This clone was seen just once. CDR3 DNA: TGTGCCAGCAGGCCCGGGGTATTCGATAATTCACCCCTCCACTTT. Its protein product is CASRPGVFDNSPLHF. This chain connects TRBV6-5 to TRBJ1-6; D remains ambiguous. With 6 bases removed from V and 5 bases from J, the gap between germline ends came to 14 bases. The CDR3 runs to 15 residues. The V gene's germline CDR1 is MNHEY and CDR2 SVGAGI.

The chain carries TRBV6-4 and TRBJ2-1; the D gene is possibly TRBD2 (5 bases). The germline gives CDR1 MRHNA, CDR2 SNTAGT. This CDR3 contains 15 residues. V lost 0 bases and J lost 2, with 8 bases in between. DNA for the CDR3: TGTGCCAGCAGTGACTCGATAGCGCCCTACAATGAGCAGTTCTTC. Its translation is CASSDSIAPYNEQFF.

The V call is TRBV7-3, the J call TRBJ2-2; D is uncertain. Looked up from germline, CDR1 is SGHTA and CDR2 is FQGTGA. Between the trimmed V and J ends, which lost 8 bases and 0 bases, there was a span of 10 bases. The CDR3 spans 14 residues. CDR3 amino acids: CASGKQPNTGELFF. Written as DNA, the CDR3 is TGTGCCAGCGGGAAACAGCCGAACACCGGGGAGCTGTTTTTT. Full variable domain (rest looked up from reference TRBV7-3 and TRBJ2-2): GAGVSQTPSNKVTEKGKYVELRCDPISGHTALYWYRQSLGQGPEFLIYFQGTGAADDSGLPNDRFFAVRPEGSVSTLKIQRTERGDSAVYLCASGKQPNTGELFFGEGSRLTVL.

The gene calls are TRBV6-4 and TRBJ1-2; tentatively, D is TRBD1 (5 bases). The germline V gene encodes CDR1 MRHNA and CDR2 SNTAGT. The length of the CDR3 is 15 residues. V lost 3 bases to trimming and J lost 2 bases, with 13 bases between them. DNA of the CDR3: TGTGCCAGCAGTGAGTACGGGACGGCAAACTATGGCTACACCTTC. It codes for CASSEYGTANYGYTF.

This chain uses TRBV5-1 with TRBJ2-3; D gene unclear. This CDR3 has 15 amino acids. Trimming took 0 bases from V and 1 from J, leaving 9 bases between them. In germline, CDR1 is SGHRS, CDR2 YFSETQ. CDR3 residues: CASSLGASRTDTQYF. The CDR3 region has the DNA TGCGCCAGCAGCTTGGGTGCATCACGCACAGATACGCAGTATTTT.

The rearrangement uses TRBV7-2 and TRBJ1-2; 8 bases are shared with TRBD1. Losses at the gene ends were 4 bases for V and 4 bases for J; bases not matched to a gene: 5. Germline loops: CDR1 SGHTA, CDR2 FQGNSA. There are 14 residues in the CDR3. The CDR3 protein is CASSSSRGRYGYTF. CDR3 DNA: TGTGCCAGCAGCTCTAGCAGGGGGCGCTATGGCTACACCTTC.

CDR3 loop: CASWRHHSCSGNTIYF. The CDR3 coding sequence is TGTGCCAGCTGGAGACACCACAGCTGCTCTGGAAACACCATATATTTT. V is TRBV21-1 and J is TRBJ1-3. TRBV21-1 is shown as a pseudogene. This CDR3 has 16 amino acids.

The CDR3 DNA reads TGTGCCAGCAGACTGACAGGGGGTGAGGAGACCCAGTACTTC. Translating gives CASRLTGGEETQYF. The chain uses TRBV5-6 and TRBJ2-5, with 9 nucleotides matching TRBD1. The CDR3 has 14 residues. Unmatched junction bases numbered 7, after V lost 5 bases and J lost 5 bases. CDR1 and CDR2 (germline): SGHDT, YYEEEE.

This clone has just a few counts. The chain recombines TRBV11-3 with TRBJ1-6, with D perhaps matching TRBD1 (5 bases). The CDR3 totals 15 residues. V gave up 3 bases and J gave up 7 bases, with 13 bases separating them. Germline CDR1 and CDR2: SGHNT and YENEEA. The CDR3 sequence is CASSLFGGSNSPLHF. CDR3 in DNA: TGTGCCAGCAGCTTGTTTGGGGGGTCGAATTCACCCCTCCACTTT.

This rearrangement joins TRBV18 to TRBJ2-3; TRBD1 aligns across 7 bases. V was pared by 1 base and J by 0 bases, with 1 base of the junction left unmatched. The CDR3 runs 15 residues. CDR1 is KGHSH, CDR2 LQKENI, per germline. Here the CDR3 DNA reads TGTGCCAGCTCACCACTGACAGGGAGCACAGATACGCAGTATTTT. Amino acid sequence: CASSPLTGSTDTQYF.

The chain joins TRBV7-2 to TRBJ2-5; TRBD1 might be the D (7 bases). The CDR3 consists of 15 residues. Looked up from germline, CDR1 is SGHTA and CDR2 is FQGNSA. Between the trimmed V and J ends, which lost 5 bases and 4 bases, there was a span of 17 bases. CDR3 nucleotides: TGTGCCAGCAGCCTCAACAGGGGAGGTCGAGAGACCCAGTACTTC. Translation: CASSLNRGGRETQYF. Using reference TRBV7-2 and TRBJ2-5 for the parts outside the CDR3, the full variable domain is GAGVSQSPSNKVTEKGKDVELRCDPISGHTALYWYRQSLGQGLEFLIYFQGNSAPDKSGLPSDRFSAERTGGSVSTLTIQRTQQEDSAVYLCASSLNRGGRETQYFGPGTRLLVL.

The chain is built from TRBV7-3 and TRBJ1-3; no firm D call. Germline CDR1 and CDR2: SGHTA and FQGTGA. The CDR3 length is 15 residues. The V end was cut by 5 bases, the J end by 0 bases, with 11 bases between. CDR3 sequence: CASSPGGSSGNTIYF. The CDR3 nucleotides are TGTGCCAGCAGCCCCGGAGGTTCCTCTGGAAACACCATATATTTT. Based on the CDR3 plus reference TRBV7-3 and TRBJ1-3, the full variable domain is GAGVSQTPSNKVTEKGKYVELRCDPISGHTALYWYRQSLGQGPEFLIYFQGTGAADDSGLPNDRFFAVRPEGSVSTLKIQRTERGDSAVYLCASSPGGSSGNTIYFGEGSWLTVV.

This clone was counted ten times or more. V usage is TRBV3-1 (or the pseudogene TRBV3-2) and J usage is TRBJ2-7; the D gene is possibly TRBD1 (5 bases). CDR3 length: 14 amino acids. Germline V lookup: CDR1 LGHDT, CDR2 YNNKEL (reference sequence). V gave up 1 base and J gave up 3 bases, with 10 bases separating them. CDR3 nucleotides: TGTGCCAGCAGCCAAGGGACACTCAGCTACGAGCAGTACTTC. Translating it yields CASSQGTLSYEQYF.

The J gene is TRBJ1-2, the V gene TRBV4-1, with no clear D. CDR1 is MGHRA, CDR2 YSYEKL, per germline. This CDR3 is built from 13 residues. V shed 1 base and J shed 4 bases, with 7 bases lying between them. In DNA, the CDR3 is TGCGCCAGCAGCCAAGGACTCGGCTATGGCTACACCTTC. This gives the protein CASSQGLGYGYTF.

The CDR3 reads CASRDTGGTNEQFF. In DNA, the CDR3 is TGTGCCAGCAGGGACACAGGGGGAACGAATGAGCAGTTCTTC. The gene calls are TRBV7-3 and TRBJ2-1; 8 nucleotides align to TRBD1. V lost 6 bases to trimming and J lost 7 bases; unmatched junction nucleotides: 8. This CDR3 has 14 residues. Germline V CDR1 and CDR2: SGHTA, FQGTGA.